This is a list of T cell receptor beta chains from one sample in a study of beta chain features in type 1 diabetes. TCRdb's copy holds only in-frame clones and misses some; the assay was immunoSEQ multiplex PCR. The sample lists over 200,000 clones, under 13% occurring once. The specimen sequenced was naive CD4+ T cells from blood. These receptors were taken from a man aged 30 to 39 with type 1 diabetes. Each CDR3 is given with its conserved first and last residue. Each record gives: clone size, J gene, V gene, D gene, CDR3 DNA, CDR3 protein. D genes are given only for firm matches. Not every row has a clone size; where given, it reads once, few, many or a size class.

>NA|TRBJ2-1|TRBV5-1|TRBD2
TGCGCCAGCAGCTCCGGGGGGGCTGTAGGATCCTACAATGAGCAGTTCTTC
CASSSGGAVGSYNEQFF
>NA|TRBJ2-7|TRBV7-9|NA
TGTGCCAGCAGCTTGGGAACAGGGTCCCACGAGCAGTACTTC
CASSLGTGSHEQYF
>NA|TRBJ1-2|TRBV29-1|NA
TGCAGCGTTGAAGCAGCTAACTATGGCTACACCTTC
CSVEAANYGYTF
>few|TRBJ2-3|TRBV10-3|NA
TGTGCCATCAGTACGGACAGAGATACGCAGTATTTT
CAISTDRDTQYF
>few|TRBJ2-1|TRBV12-5|NA
TGTGCTAGTGGTTTGGTACTACGGTCGCTCAATGAGCAGTTCTTC
CASGLVLRSLNEQFF
>NA|TRBJ2-3|TRBV4-1|NA
TGCGCCAGCAGCCAAAATACGCGGGCAGATACGCAGTATTTT
CASSQNTRADTQYF
>few|TRBJ2-5|TRBV28|NA
TGTGCCAGCAGTCGGGCCCCAGGGTACCAAGAGACCCAGTACTTC
CASSRAPGYQETQYF
>few|TRBJ2-7|TRBV18|TRBD1
TGTGCCAGCTCACCTAGGACAGGGGTGAGCTTGGAGCAGTACTTC
CASSPRTGVSLEQYF
>NA|TRBJ1-6|TRBV29-1|TRBD1
TGCAGCGTAGGGACAGGGAGCAATTCACCCCTCCACTTT
CSVGTGSNSPLHF
>NA|TRBJ1-4|TRBV28|NA
TGTGCCAGCAGTTCCCTCGGAGGCGTGGGGGAAAAACTGTTTTTT
CASSSLGGVGEKLFF
>few|TRBJ1-5|TRBV7-8|NA
TGTGCCAGCAGCTTTAGACCTAGTCAGCCCCAGCATTTT
CASSFRPSQPQHF
>few|TRBJ1-5|TRBV4-1|NA
TGCGCCAGCAGCCAAGATGACCAGGGGTATCAGCCCCAGCATTTT
CASSQDDQGYQPQHF
>NA|TRBJ2-7|TRBV5-6|NA
TGTGCCAGCAGCTTGGGAACAGCCCACGAGCAGTACTTC
CASSLGTAHEQYF
>NA|TRBJ1-2|TRBV9|TRBD1
TGTGCCAGCACCTCGACAGGGGGCCACTATGGCTACACCTTC
CASTSTGGHYGYTF
>NA|TRBJ1-2|TRBV5-4|TRBD1
TGTGCCAGCAGCTTGCCAGGGGGACACTATGGCTACACCTTC
CASSLPGGHYGYTF
>few|TRBJ2-3|TRBV4-1|NA
TGCGCCAGCAGCCCCCAGGACACAGATACGCAGTATTTT
CASSPQDTDTQYF
>NA|TRBJ2-1|TRBV2|TRBD2
TGTGCCAGCAGTGGGTTTGTCGGGGGGGCAGGTGAGCAGTTCTTC
CASSGFVGGAGEQFF
>NA|TRBJ2-1|TRBV18|TRBD2
TGTGCCAGCTCACCGCGACAGCGGGGGGCGGGAAATGAGCAGTTCTTC
CASSPRQRGAGNEQFF
>NA|TRBJ2-3|TRBV29-1|TRBD2
TGCAGCGTTGAGGGACTAGCGGGGGGAGTTTCAACGCAGTATTTT
CSVEGLAGGVSTQYF
>few|TRBJ1-4|TRBV5-4|NA
TGTGCCAGCAGCCCGGAGCCGACGGGTGAAAAACTGTTTTTT
CASSPEPTGEKLFF
>NA|TRBJ1-2|TRBV5-4|NA
TGTGCCAGCAGCTTGGGGGCAGAGAGAAACTATGGCTACACCTTC
CASSLGAERNYGYTF
>NA|TRBJ2-7|TRBV5-4|NA
TGTGCCAGCAGCTTGGCCGTCGGTTCGACAGGGCAGTACTTC
CASSLAVGSTGQYF
>few|TRBJ1-1|TRBV30|NA
TGTGCCTGGAGTGTACGGGGGACTGAAGCTTTCTTT
CAWSVRGTEAFF
>few|TRBJ2-7|TRBV28|NA
TGTGCCACCCGGGACTCCTACGAGCAGTACTTC
CATRDSYEQYF
>few|TRBJ2-3|TRBV6-5|NA
TGTGCCAGCAGTTACTCCGCTAACACAGATACGCAGTATTTT
CASSYSANTDTQYF
>NA|TRBJ1-5|TRBV7-2|TRBD1
TGTGCCAGCAGTCCCCAGGGGGCGCGACTCGGAGGTCAGCCCCAGCATTTT
CASSPQGARLGGQPQHF
>few|TRBJ2-1|TRBV5-4|TRBD1
TGTGCCAGCAGCAGTTCGGACAGGACCTACAATGAGCAGTTCTTC
CASSSSDRTYNEQFF
>NA|TRBJ2-3|TRBV15|TRBD1
TGTGCCAGTTCCCGGGACAGGGTTACAGATACGCAGTATTTT
CASSRDRVTDTQYF
>few|TRBJ1-6|TRBV4-3|NA
TGCGCCAGCAGCCAAGATCAGGGAAATTCACCCCTCCACTTT
CASSQDQGNSPLHF
>NA|TRBJ1-1|TRBV13|NA
TGTGCCAGCAGCTCCCGTCCCCGGGAAGCTTTCTTT
CASSSRPREAFF
>NA|TRBJ1-1|TRBV11-2|TRBD1
TGTGCCAGCAGCCGACAGGGGAACACTGAAGCTTTCTTT
CASSRQGNTEAFF
>NA|TRBJ2-3|TRBV27|TRBD2
TGTGCCAGCAGACCCACGGGGGGGGGCCCAGATACGCAGTATTTT
CASRPTGGGPDTQYF
>NA|TRBJ1-6|TRBV9|TRBD1
TGTGCCAGCAGCGTGGACAGGGGTTCACCCCTCCACTTT
CASSVDRGSPLHF
>few|TRBJ1-2|TRBV5-4|NA
TGTGCCAGCACCCGTGAGGGTAGCTACACCTTC
CASTREGSYTF
>NA|TRBJ1-2|TRBV4-1|NA
TGCGCCAGCAGCCAAGAAGAAAGGCGACTGAAGAGTAACTATGGCTACACCTTC
CASSQEERRLKSNYGYTF
>few|TRBJ1-1|TRBV4-3|NA
TGCGCCAGCAGCCCAGAGGACACCGGGAACACTGAAGCTTTCTTT
CASSPEDTGNTEAFF
>NA|TRBJ2-3|TRBV5-6|NA
TGTGCCAGCAGCTTTCAGGGAATCACAGATACGCAGTATTTT
CASSFQGITDTQYF
>NA|TRBJ1-2|TRBV5-1|TRBD1
TGCGCCAGCAGCCCGGGACAGGCTATGAGCTACACCTTC
CASSPGQAMSYTF
>NA|TRBJ2-3|TRBV29-1|NA
TGCAGCGTTGGAAGGAGAGGAGATACGCAGTATTTT
CSVGRRGDTQYF
>few|TRBJ1-2|TRBV9|NA
TGTGCCAGCAGCGTAGGGGGGAGGGATTATGGCTACACCTTC
CASSVGGRDYGYTF
>few|TRBJ2-5|TRBV19|NA
TGTGCCAGTAGTATGACGAGGGTCCGGGGGACCCAGTACTTC
CASSMTRVRGTQYF
>few|TRBJ2-4|TRBV10-3|TRBD2
TGTGCCATCAGTGAGTCGGCTAGCGGGGGGCCGTACATTCAGTACTTC
CAISESASGGPYIQYF
>NA|TRBJ1-1|TRBV19|NA
TGTGCCAGTGGATGGACAGAGGTCGCTGAAGCTTTCTTT
CASGWTEVAEAFF
>few|TRBJ2-1|TRBV7-3|NA
TGTGCCAGCAGCCAGACTAGTAACTACAATGAGCAGTTCTTC
CASSQTSNYNEQFF
>few|TRBJ1-2|TRBV4-2|TRBD1
TGTGCCAGCAGCCCATTAGGGGGCAGGGAGAACTATGGCTACACCTTC
CASSPLGGRENYGYTF
>NA|TRBJ1-2|TRBV4-2|NA
TGTGCCAGCAGCCAATCTCTAGGGGAAAACTATGGCTACACCTTC
CASSQSLGENYGYTF
>NA|TRBJ1-2|TRBV7-2|TRBD1
TGTGCCAGCAGCTTAGTTGGGACAGGGGTAGCTGGCTACACCTTC
CASSLVGTGVAGYTF
>NA|TRBJ2-7|TRBV29-1|TRBD1
TGCAGCGTTGAGAGAGACAGGGGGTCCCACGAGCAGTACTTC
CSVERDRGSHEQYF
>NA|TRBJ2-7|TRBV27|NA
TGTGCCAGCAGACCCGCCAACAGGGACGAGCAGTACTTC
CASRPANRDEQYF
>NA|TRBJ1-1|TRBV6-1|NA
TGTGCCAGCACTTCTAAAGGGGTTGGGAACACTGAAGCTTTCTTT
CASTSKGVGNTEAFF
>few|TRBJ2-7|TRBV6-6|NA
TGTGCCAGCAGAAACGGGGGAGCCTACGAGCAGTACTTC
CASRNGGAYEQYF
>few|TRBJ1-1|TRBV7-9|TRBD1
TGTGCCAGCAGCCCGCAGACAGGGGTCACTGAAGCTTTCTTT
CASSPQTGVTEAFF
>few|TRBJ2-7|TRBV6-5|TRBD2
TGTGCCAGCAGCCGGGAGGGTGCGTACGAGCAGTACTTC
CASSREGAYEQYF
>few|TRBJ2-3|TRBV12-5|TRBD1
TGTGCTAGTGCTAGCGGACAGGGGGTTCGAGATACGCAGTATTTT
CASASGQGVRDTQYF
>few|TRBJ2-1|TRBV7-9|TRBD2
TGTGCCAGCACCCCCTTAACCCAGCGGGGGGGCCAGGGGCAGTTCTTC
CASTPLTQRGGQGQFF
>NA|TRBJ2-5|TRBV7-2|NA
TGTGCCAGCAGCTTAAAAGGGGGGGGTGAGACCCAGTACTTC
CASSLKGGGETQYF
>NA|TRBJ1-6|TRBV7-2|TRBD1
TGTGCCAGCAGCTTAGTGCAGGGGGTAAATTCACCCCTCCACTTT
CASSLVQGVNSPLHF
>NA|TRBJ1-1|TRBV5-6|NA
TGTGCCAGCAGCCGGACTGCTGAAGCTTTCTTT
CASSRTAEAFF
>NA|TRBJ1-1|TRBV7-3|NA
TGTGCCAGCAGCGCGGGAGTGAACACTGAAGCTTTCTTT
CASSAGVNTEAFF
>few|TRBJ2-7|TRBV9|TRBD1
TGTGCCAGCAGCGTTGGGCAGGGGGCCTACGAGCAGTACTTC
CASSVGQGAYEQYF